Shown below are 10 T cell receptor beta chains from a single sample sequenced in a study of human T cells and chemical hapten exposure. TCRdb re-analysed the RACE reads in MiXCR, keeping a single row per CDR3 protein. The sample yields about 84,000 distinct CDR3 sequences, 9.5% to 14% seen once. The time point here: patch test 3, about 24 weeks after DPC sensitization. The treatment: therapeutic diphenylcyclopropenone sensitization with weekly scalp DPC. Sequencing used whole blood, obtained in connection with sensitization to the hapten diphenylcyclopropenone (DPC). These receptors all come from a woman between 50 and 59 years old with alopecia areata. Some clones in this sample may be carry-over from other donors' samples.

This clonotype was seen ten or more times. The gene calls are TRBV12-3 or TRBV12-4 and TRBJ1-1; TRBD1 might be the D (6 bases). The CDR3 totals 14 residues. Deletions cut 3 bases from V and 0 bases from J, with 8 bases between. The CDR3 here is CASSFGGMNTEAFF. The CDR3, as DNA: TGTGCCAGCAGTTTTGGGGGCATGAACACTGAAGCTTTCTTT.

The CDR3 protein is CAWSPGASGVSREFF. The DNA of the CDR3 is TGTGCCTGGAGCCCGGGGGCTAGCGGGGTATCCCGGGAGTTCTTC. The V call is TRBV30, the J call TRBJ2-1, with TRBD2 identical over 9 bases. J lost 14 bases, V lost 3 bases, and 17 bases had no gene match. The CDR3 contains 15 residues. Looked up from germline, CDR1 is GTSNPN and CDR2 is SVGIG (reference sequence).

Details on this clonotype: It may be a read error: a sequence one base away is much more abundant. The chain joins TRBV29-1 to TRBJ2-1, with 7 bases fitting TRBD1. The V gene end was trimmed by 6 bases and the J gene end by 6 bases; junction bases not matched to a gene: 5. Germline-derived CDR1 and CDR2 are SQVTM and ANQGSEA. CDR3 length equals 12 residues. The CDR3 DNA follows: TGCAGCGTGGGGACAGTGGGCAATGAGCAGTTCTTC. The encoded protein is CSVGTVGNEQFF.

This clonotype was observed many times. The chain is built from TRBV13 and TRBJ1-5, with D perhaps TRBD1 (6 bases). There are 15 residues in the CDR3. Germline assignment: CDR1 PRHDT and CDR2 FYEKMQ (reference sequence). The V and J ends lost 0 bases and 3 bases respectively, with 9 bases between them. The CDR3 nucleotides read TGTGCCAGCAGCTTAGGGGGGACACACAATCAGCCCCAGCATTTT. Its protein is CASSLGGTHNQPQHF.

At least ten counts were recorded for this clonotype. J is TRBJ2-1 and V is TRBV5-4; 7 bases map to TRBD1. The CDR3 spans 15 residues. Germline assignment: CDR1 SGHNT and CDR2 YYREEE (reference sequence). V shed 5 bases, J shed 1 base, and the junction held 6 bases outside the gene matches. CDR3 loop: CASRRDSISYNEQFF. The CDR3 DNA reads TGTGCCAGCAGGAGGGACAGTATTTCCTACAATGAGCAGTTCTTC.

CDR3 amino acids: CASAPGPSDEQYF. The DNA for the CDR3 is TGTGCCAGCGCGCCGGGTCCAAGCGACGAGCAGTACTTC. The chain uses TRBV9 and TRBJ2-7; D remains unclear. V lost 7 bases and J 5 bases, leaving 16 bases between the germline ends. Germline CDR1 is SGDLS and CDR2 is YYNGEE. The CDR3 runs 13 residues.

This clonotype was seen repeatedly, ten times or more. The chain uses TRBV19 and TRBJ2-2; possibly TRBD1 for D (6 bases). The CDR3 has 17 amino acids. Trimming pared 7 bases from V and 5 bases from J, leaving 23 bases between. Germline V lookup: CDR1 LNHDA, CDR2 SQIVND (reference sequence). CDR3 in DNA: TGTGCCAGTACCAAACGGGACACAGACTTTCTAACCGGGGAGCTGTTTTTT. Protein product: CASTKRDTDFLTGELFF.

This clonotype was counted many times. CDR3 in amino acids: CSARDGDRGNIQYF. The CDR3 DNA follows: TGCAGTGCTAGAGATGGGGACAGGGGTAACATTCAGTACTTC. This chain links TRBV20-1 with TRBJ2-4; TRBD1 matches at 10 bases. The ends lost 0 bases at V and 7 bases at J; junction bases unmatched: 3. CDR3 length: 14 residues. From germline, CDR1 is DFQATT and CDR2 SNEGSKA (reference sequence).

The CDR3 bases are TGTGCCAGCAGTAGTCATTTGGGACAGGGCAATCAGCCCCAGCATTTT. Amino acid sequence: CASSSHLGQGNQPQHF. The gene calls are TRBV28 and TRBJ1-5; 8 bases line up with TRBD1. Per the germline V gene, CDR1 is MDHEN and CDR2 is SYDVKM. With 5 bases clipped from V and 2 bases from J, the junction kept 8 bases outside the gene matches. This CDR3 has 16 amino acids.

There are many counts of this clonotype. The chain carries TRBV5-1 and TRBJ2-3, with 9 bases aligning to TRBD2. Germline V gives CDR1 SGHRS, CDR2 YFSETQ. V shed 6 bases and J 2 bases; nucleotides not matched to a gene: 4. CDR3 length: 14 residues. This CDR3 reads CASTAGGPTDTQYF. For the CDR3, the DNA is TGCGCCAGCACAGCGGGAGGCCCCACAGATACGCAGTATTTT.